This T cell receptor beta chain appears in the sequencing data of a study of response to subunit inactivated influenza vaccine. The study's findings and limits: Each seasonal influenza vaccination, the authors suggested, recruits few new T cells.

TCRdb processed the RT-PCR reads anew with MiXCR; each CDR3 protein has one entry. This table holds around 710,000 distinct CDR3 sequences, 11% to 15% found once. Note on this clonotype: Its antigen remains unknown.

Germline CDR1 reads MDHEN; CDR2 reads SYDVKM. This CDR3 is 22 amino acids long. With 4 bases clipped from V and 0 bases from J, the junction kept 19 bases outside the gene matches. The source material was PBMCs from blood, sampled around 14 days before vaccination. The sequence came from a man over 45 who received an inactivated influenza vaccine. V is TRBV28 and J is TRBJ2-4; 12 bases map to TRBD1. The CDR3 bases are TGTGCCAGCAGTTCATGGGGGACAGGGGGCTCAGGATTCGGTCTAGCCAAAAACATTCAGTACTTC. Translation: CASSSWGTGGSGFGLAKNIQYF.